This T cell receptor beta chain was documented in a study of early T cells in non-severe SARS-CoV-2 infection. There are a few counts of this clonotype. This CDR3 spans 13 amino acids. Between the trimmed V and J ends, which lost 2 bases and 5 bases, there was a span of 8 bases. Germline V CDR1 and CDR2: SEHNR, FQNEAQ (reference sequence). A single record per CDR3 protein comes from TCRdb applying MiXCR to the 5' RACE reads. The table shows 55,000 to 75,000 distinct CDR3 sequences, with 9% to 10% occurring only once. This TCR was sampled from an adult who was a healthcare worker with PCR-confirmed SARS-CoV-2 infection or an uninfected control (not recorded which). This sample comprised whole blood, obtained at baseline. This sequence joins TRBV7-9 and TRBJ2-3; D is ambiguous. CDR3 sequence reads: CASSLYKEDTQYF. CDR3 DNA sequence: TGTGCCAGCAGCTTATATAAGGAAGATACGCAGTATTTT.